The next 12 T cell receptor beta chains were all read from a single sample in a study of T cell responses to AZD1222 COVID-19 vaccine (dated by TCRdb to the early 2020s). The library was obtained by the immunoSEQ multiplex PCR assay. Entries here come from immuneACCESS through TCRdb and include only in-frame sequences with V and J called. Some clones fail to appear in such tables; in the studies checked, an unresolved V gene covers under half of the shortfall, and the cause of the remainder is unknown. For this sample there are under 150,000 clones; about 93% appear just once. About 5% of the sample is taken by the ten largest. The time point label for this specimen denotes: baseline before first vaccination. The sample in question was peripheral blood, obtained on day 0 of AZD1222 vaccination. Receptors originate from an adult in good health.

As regards this clone: Other DNA sequences from this sample encode an identical CDR3 as well. This chain links TRBV6-5 with TRBJ2-1; D ambiguous. CDR1 is MNHEY and CDR2 is SVGAGI in the germline V gene. V dropped 6 bases and J dropped 3 bases, with 3 bases sitting between them. The CDR3 covers 11 residues. For the CDR3, the DNA is TGTGCCAGCAGAGACTACAATGAGCAGTTCTTC. Residues: CASRDYNEQFF.

The chain has TRBV10-3 and TRBJ1-5, with 7 bases that match TRBD1. With 0 bases clipped from V and 4 bases from J, the junction kept 3 bases outside the gene matches. Germline V CDR1 and CDR2: ENHRY, SYGVKD. This CDR3 comprises 15 residues. CDR3 coding DNA: TGTGCCATCAGTGAGTCGGCGACAGGGAATCAGCCCCAGCATTTT. Its translation is CAISESATGNQPQHF.

V gene TRBV6-5 combines with J gene TRBJ1-3; a possible D gene is TRBD1 (6 bases). The germline gives CDR1 MNHEY, CDR2 SVGAGI. The CDR3 covers 15 residues. The germline V and J ends were trimmed by 6 bases and 0 bases, with 12 bases remaining between them. CDR3 protein: CASRLGQFSGNTIYF. The CDR3 coding sequence is TGTGCCAGCAGACTCGGACAGTTCTCTGGAAACACCATATATTTT.

This clone has more than one count but fewer than ten. This chain connects TRBV21-1 to TRBJ1-2; the table's TRBD1 call for D was not verified on the DNA. TRBV21-1 is flagged as a pseudogene. The CDR3 is 16 amino acids. CDR3 DNA: TGTGCCAGCAGCGCTGAGACAGGGCCACCAAACTATGGCTACACCTTC. Amino acid sequence: CASSAETGPPNYGYTF.

The CDR3 here is CASSWWGGAGDTQYF. In DNA form, the CDR3 reads TGTGCCAGCAGTTGGTGGGGGGGCGCAGGAGATACGCAGTATTTT. The V and J genes are TRBV28 and TRBJ2-3; D may be TRBD2 (7 bases). Germline-derived CDR1 and CDR2 are MDHEN and SYDVKM. V lost 4 bases and J lost 5, with 16 bases in between. This CDR3 has 15 amino acids.

The chain has TRBV7-3 and TRBJ2-2, with unresolved D. The V and J ends lost 3 bases and 2 bases respectively, with 10 bases between them. CDR1 and CDR2 from the germline V gene are SGHTA and FQGTGA. This CDR3 spans 15 amino acids. The CDR3 DNA sequence: TGTGCCAGCAGCTTCAAGTCTGCAAACACCGGGGAGCTGTTTTTT. Translating it yields CASSFKSANTGELFF.

V usage is TRBV28 and J usage is TRBJ2-7; 8 nucleotides agree with TRBD2. CDR1 and CDR2 (germline): MDHEN, SYDVKM. J was trimmed by 3 bases and V by 8 bases; bases with no gene match: 9. CDR3 length equals 14 residues. The CDR3 bases are TGTGCCAGCCGCCTCAGGGGACTAGGCTACGAGCAGTACTTC. Translated: CASRLRGLGYEQYF.

V gene TRBV21-1 combines with J gene TRBJ1-5; the table calls TRBD1, which could not be checked here. TRBV21-1 represents a pseudogene. The CDR3 extends over 16 amino acids. CDR3 sequence (DNA): TGTGCCAGCAGCAAAGGAGGGACAGATATCAATCAGCCCCAGCATTTT. The encoded protein is CASSKGGTDINQPQHF.

This sequence joins TRBV9 and TRBJ2-7; 8 bases are a match to TRBD1. The CDR3 sequence is 15 residues long. V lost 0 bases and J lost 0; bases outside the gene matches: 2. Germline CDR1 reads SGDLS; CDR2 reads YYNGEE. The CDR3, as DNA: TGTGCCAGCAGCGTAGGCGGGACAGGCTCCTACGAGCAGTACTTC. It translates to CASSVGGTGSYEQYF. The full variable domain, completed using reference TRBV9 and TRBJ2-7, is DSGVTQTPKHLITATGQRVTLRCSPRSGDLSVYWYQQSLDQGLQFLIQYYNGEERAKGNILERFSAQQFPDLHSELNLSSLELGDSALYFCASSVGGTGSYEQYFGPGTRLTVT.

This clone was seen just once. The chain has TRBV7-8 and TRBJ2-7; weak D call: TRBD2 (6 bases). The CDR3 covers 13 residues. CDR1 is SGHVS and CDR2 is FQNEAQ in the germline V gene. The V and J ends lost 7 bases and 2 bases respectively, with 12 bases between them. CDR3 sequence reads: CASNELAPYEQYF. CDR3 nucleotide sequence: TGTGCCAGCAACGAACTAGCTCCCTACGAGCAGTACTTC. The full variable domain, completed using reference TRBV7-8 and TRBJ2-7, is GAGVSQSPRYKVAKRGQDVALRCDPISGHVSLFWYQQALGQGPEFLTYFQNEAQLDKSGLPSDRFFAERPEGSVSTLKIQRTQQEDSAVYLCASNELAPYEQYFGPGTRLTVT.

The rearrangement uses TRBV7-2 and TRBJ2-2; TRBD2 agrees at 8 bases. The CDR3 length is 15 residues. With V trimmed by 3 bases and J by 3 bases, 3 bases remained unmatched. Per germline, CDR1 SGHTA and CDR2 FQGNSA. In DNA form, the CDR3 reads TGTGCCAGCAGCTTCACTAGCGGCTACACCGGGGAGCTGTTTTTT. Residues: CASSFTSGYTGELFF.

V is TRBV29-1 and J is TRBJ2-1; D tentatively fits TRBD1 or TRBD2 (5 bases each). Germline V lookup: CDR1 SQVTM, CDR2 ANQGSEA. The CDR3 is 14 residues long. With 5 bases removed from V and 3 bases from J, the gap between germline ends came to 14 bases. In nucleotides, the CDR3 is TGCAGCGTTCTCGGGACCGTCAACTACAATGAGCAGTTCTTC. Residues: CSVLGTVNYNEQFF.